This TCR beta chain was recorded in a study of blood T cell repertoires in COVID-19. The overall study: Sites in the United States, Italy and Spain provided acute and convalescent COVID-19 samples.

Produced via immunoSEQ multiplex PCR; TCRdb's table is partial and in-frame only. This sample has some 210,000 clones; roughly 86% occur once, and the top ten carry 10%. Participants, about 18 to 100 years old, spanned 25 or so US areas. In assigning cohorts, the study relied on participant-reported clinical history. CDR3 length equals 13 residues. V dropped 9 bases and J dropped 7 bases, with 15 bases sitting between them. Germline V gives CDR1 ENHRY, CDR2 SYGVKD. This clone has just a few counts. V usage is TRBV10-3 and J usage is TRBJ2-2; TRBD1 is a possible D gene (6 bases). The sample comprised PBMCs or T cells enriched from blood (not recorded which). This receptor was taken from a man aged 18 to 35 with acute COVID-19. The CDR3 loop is CAIQQGSSGELFF. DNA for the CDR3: TGTGCCATTCAACAGGGATCCAGCGGGGAGCTGTTTTTT.